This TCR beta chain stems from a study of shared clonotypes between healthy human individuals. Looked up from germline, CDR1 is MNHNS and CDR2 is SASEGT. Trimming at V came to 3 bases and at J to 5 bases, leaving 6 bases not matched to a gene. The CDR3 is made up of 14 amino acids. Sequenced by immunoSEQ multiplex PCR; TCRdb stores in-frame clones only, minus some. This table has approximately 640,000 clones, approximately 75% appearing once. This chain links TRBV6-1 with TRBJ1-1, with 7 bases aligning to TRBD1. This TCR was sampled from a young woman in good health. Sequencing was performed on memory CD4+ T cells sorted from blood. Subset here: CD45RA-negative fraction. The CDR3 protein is CASSEQQGRTEAFF. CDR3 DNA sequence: TGTGCCAGCAGTGAGCAACAGGGGAGGACTGAAGCTTTCTTT.